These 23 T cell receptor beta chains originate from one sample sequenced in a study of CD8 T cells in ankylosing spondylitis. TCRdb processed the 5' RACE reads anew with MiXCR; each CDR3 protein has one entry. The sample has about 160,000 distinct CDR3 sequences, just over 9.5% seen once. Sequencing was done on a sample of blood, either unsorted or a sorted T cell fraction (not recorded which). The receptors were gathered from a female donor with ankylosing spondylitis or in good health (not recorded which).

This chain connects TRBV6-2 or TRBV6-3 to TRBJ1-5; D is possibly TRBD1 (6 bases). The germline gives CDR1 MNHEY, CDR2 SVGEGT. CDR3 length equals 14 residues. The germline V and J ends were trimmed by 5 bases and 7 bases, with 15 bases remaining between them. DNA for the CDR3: TGTGCCAGCAGTCTCGGACAGTCCTGGCAGCCCCAGCATTTT. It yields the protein CASSLGQSWQPQHF.

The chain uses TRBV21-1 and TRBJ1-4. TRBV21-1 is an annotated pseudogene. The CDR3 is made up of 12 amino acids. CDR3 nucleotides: TGTGCCAGCAGCAAAACTAGTGAAAAACTGTTTTTT. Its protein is CASSKTSEKLFF.

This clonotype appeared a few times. CDR3: CASSQDLAGGPGEQFF. The CDR3 nucleotides read TGCGCCAGCAGCCAAGATCTAGCGGGAGGGCCAGGTGAGCAGTTCTTC. This sequence joins TRBV4-3 and TRBJ2-1, with TRBD2 matching over 12 bases. The germline gives CDR1 LGHNA, CDR2 YSLEER. This CDR3 spans 16 amino acids. V lost 0 bases to trimming and J lost 9 bases; unmatched junction nucleotides: 6.

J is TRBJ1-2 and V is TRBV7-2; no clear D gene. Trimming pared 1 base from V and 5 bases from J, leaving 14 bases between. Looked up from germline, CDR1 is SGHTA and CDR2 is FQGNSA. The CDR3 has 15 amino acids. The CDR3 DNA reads TGTGCCAGCAGCTTAGAAGCGGACCCCTCTTATGGCTACACCTTC. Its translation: CASSLEADPSYGYTF.

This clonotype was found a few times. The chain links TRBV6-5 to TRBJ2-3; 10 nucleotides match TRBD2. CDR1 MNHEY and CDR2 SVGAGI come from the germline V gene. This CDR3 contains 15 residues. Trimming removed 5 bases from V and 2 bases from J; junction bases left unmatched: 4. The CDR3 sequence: CASSTSGTPTDTQYF. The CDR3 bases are TGTGCCAGCAGTACTAGCGGGACCCCCACAGATACGCAGTATTTT.

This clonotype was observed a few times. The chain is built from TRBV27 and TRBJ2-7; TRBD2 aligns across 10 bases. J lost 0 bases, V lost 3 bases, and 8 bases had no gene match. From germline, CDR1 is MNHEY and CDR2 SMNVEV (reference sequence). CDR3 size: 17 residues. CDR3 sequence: CASSLVAGGSSSYEQYF. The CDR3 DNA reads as TGTGCCAGCAGTTTGGTAGCGGGAGGCTCTAGCTCCTACGAGCAGTACTTC.

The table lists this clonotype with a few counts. The CDR3: CASSPSGVETQYF. CDR3 nucleotide sequence: TGTGCCAGCAGCCCGTCGGGGGTAGAGACCCAGTACTTC. The chain links TRBV11-2 to TRBJ2-5; TRBD2 might be the D (6 bases). The germline CDR1 and CDR2 sequences are SGHAT and FQNNGV. V dropped 5 bases and J dropped 4 bases, with 11 bases sitting between them. The CDR3 runs to 13 residues.

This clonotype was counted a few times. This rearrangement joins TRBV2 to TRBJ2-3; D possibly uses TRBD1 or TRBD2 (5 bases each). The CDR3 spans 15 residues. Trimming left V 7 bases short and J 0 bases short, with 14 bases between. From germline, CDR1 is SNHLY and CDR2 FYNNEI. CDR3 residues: CASTQGPASTDTQYF. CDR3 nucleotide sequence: TGTGCCAGCACCCAGGGACCCGCTAGCACAGATACGCAGTATTTT.

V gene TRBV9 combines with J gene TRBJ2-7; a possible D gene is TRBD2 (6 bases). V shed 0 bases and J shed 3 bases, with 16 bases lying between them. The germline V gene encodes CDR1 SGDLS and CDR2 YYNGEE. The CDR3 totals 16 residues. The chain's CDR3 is CASSVGGSGDLYEQYF. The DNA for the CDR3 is TGTGCCAGCAGCGTAGGGGGTAGCGGTGACCTCTACGAGCAGTACTTC.

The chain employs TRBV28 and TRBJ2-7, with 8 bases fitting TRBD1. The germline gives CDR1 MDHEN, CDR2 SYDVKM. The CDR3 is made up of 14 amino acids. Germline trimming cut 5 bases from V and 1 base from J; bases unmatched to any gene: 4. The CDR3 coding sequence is TGTGCCAGCAGTCCGCGGACAGGGTCCTACGAGCAGTACTTC. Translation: CASSPRTGSYEQYF.

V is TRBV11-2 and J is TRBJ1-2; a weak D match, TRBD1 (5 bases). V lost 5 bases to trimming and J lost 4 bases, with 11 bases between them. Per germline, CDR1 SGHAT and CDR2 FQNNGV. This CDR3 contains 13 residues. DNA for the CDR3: TGTGCCAGCAGCCCGGGACCTGTCTATGGCTACACCTTC. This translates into CASSPGPVYGYTF.

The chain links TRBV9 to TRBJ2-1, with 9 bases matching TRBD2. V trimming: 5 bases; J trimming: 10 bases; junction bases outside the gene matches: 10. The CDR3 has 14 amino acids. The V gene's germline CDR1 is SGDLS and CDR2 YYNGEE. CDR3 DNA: TGTGCCAGCAGTCAGTCGGGACTAGCTGAGGAGCAGTTCTTC. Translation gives CASSQSGLAEEQFF.

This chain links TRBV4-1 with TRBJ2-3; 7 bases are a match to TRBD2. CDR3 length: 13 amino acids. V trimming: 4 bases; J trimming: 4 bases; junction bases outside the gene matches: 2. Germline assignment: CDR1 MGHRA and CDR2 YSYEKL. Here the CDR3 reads CASSRTRADTQYF. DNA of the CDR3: TGCGCCAGCAGCCGGACTAGGGCAGATACGCAGTATTTT.

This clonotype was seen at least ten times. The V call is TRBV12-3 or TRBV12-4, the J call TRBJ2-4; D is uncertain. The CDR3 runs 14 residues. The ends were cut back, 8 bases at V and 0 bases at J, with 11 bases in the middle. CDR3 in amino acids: CASVDGIAKNIQYF. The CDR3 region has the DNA TGTGCCAGCGTGGACGGAATAGCCAAAAACATTCAGTACTTC.

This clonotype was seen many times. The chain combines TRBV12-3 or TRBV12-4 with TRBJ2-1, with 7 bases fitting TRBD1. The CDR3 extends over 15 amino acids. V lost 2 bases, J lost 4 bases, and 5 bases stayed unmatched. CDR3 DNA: TGTGCCAGCAGTTTACTCAAGGGGGCTTACAATGAGCAGTTCTTC. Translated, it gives CASSLLKGAYNEQFF.

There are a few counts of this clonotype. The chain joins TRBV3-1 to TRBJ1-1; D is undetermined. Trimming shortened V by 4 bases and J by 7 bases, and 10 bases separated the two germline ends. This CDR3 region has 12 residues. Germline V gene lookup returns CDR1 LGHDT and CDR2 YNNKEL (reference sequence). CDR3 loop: CASSPPLGEAFF. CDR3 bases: TGTGCCAGCAGCCCCCCCTTGGGTGAAGCTTTCTTT.

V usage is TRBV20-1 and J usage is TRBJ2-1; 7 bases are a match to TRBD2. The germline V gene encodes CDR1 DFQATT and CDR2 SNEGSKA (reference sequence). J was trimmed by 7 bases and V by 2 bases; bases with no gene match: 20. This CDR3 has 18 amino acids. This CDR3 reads CSARPLGLREAPTNEQFF. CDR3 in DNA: TGCAGTGCTAGACCCTTAGGTCTTCGGGAGGCTCCTACGAATGAGCAGTTCTTC.

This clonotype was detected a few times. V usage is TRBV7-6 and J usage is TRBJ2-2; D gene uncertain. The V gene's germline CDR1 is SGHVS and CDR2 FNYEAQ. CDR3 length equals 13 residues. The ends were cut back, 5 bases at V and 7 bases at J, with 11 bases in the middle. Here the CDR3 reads CASSPMDGGELFF. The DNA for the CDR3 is TGTGCCAGCAGCCCCATGGACGGCGGGGAGCTGTTTTTT.

CDR3 coding DNA: TGTGCCAGCAGTTACTCGACTGGCGGGAGCCCCTACAATGAGCAGTTCTTC. As protein: CASSYSTGGSPYNEQFF. V is TRBV6-5 and J is TRBJ2-1, with 7 bases aligning to TRBD2. The CDR3 has 17 residues. The germline V gene has CDR1 MNHEY and CDR2 SVGAGI. V was pared by 0 bases and J by 2 bases, with 7 bases of the junction left unmatched.

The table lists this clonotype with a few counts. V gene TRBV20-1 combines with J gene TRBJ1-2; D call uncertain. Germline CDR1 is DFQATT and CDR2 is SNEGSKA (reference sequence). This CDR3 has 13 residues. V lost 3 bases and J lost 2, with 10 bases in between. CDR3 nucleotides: TGCAGTGCTAGTTCGACGCAGAACTATGGCTACACCTTC. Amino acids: CSASSTQNYGYTF.

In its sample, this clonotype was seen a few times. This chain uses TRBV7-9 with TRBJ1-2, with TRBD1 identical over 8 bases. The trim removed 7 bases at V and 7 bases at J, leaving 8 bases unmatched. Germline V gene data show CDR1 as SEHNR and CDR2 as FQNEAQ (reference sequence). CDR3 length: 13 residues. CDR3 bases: TGTGCCAGCACCGTCGACAGGGGAGGTGGCTACACCTTC. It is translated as CASTVDRGGGYTF.

The CDR3 loop is CASSIPGLAGRPSSYEQYF. For the CDR3, the DNA is TGTGCCAGCAGCATACCGGGACTAGCGGGACGCCCAAGCTCCTACGAGCAGTACTTC. This chain joins TRBV6-2 or TRBV6-3 and TRBJ2-7; 13 bases match TRBD2. V shed 6 bases and J 0 bases; nucleotides not matched to a gene: 14. The CDR3 loop spans 19 amino acids. Germline-derived CDR1 and CDR2 are MNHEY and SVGEGT.

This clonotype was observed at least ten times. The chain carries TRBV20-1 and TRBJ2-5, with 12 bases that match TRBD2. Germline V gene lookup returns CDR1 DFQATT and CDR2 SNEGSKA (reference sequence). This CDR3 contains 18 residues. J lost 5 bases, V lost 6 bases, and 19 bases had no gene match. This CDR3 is CSAPGATSGRGLGETQYF. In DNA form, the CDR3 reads TGCAGTGCCCCCGGGGCGACTAGCGGGAGAGGGCTGGGGGAGACCCAGTACTTC.